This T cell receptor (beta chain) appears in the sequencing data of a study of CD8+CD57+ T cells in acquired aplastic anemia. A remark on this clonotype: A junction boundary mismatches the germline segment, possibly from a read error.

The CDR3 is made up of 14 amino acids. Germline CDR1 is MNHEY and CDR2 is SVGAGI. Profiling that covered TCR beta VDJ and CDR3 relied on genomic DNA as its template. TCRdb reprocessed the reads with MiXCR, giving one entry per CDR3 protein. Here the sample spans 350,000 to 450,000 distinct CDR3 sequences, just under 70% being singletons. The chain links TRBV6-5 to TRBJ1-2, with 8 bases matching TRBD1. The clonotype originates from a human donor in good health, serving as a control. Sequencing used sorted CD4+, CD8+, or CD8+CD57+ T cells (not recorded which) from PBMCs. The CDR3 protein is CASSLNRGDYGYIF. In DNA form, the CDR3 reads TGTGCCAGCAGTTTAAACAGGGGGGACTATGGCTACATCTTC.